This TCR beta chain was obtained from a study of Ad26.COV2.S vaccination and SARS-CoV-2 variants. Study-level points and caveats: Higher spike-specific TCR breadth was found in vaccine recipients than in placebo recipients.

Using immunoSEQ multiplex PCR, the repertoire was profiled, and TCRdb retains in-frame clones only, with some absent. This repertoire shows about 480,000 clones, roughly 85% found once; its top ten account for over 10%. Treatment meaning: some 20 received Ad26.COV2.S at low or high dose, single or two shots; roughly five received placebo; per-sample allocation not given. Sampling was done on day 63 after the first vaccine or placebo injection. In the vaccine, an Ad26 vector expressed the SARS-CoV-2 spike of the Wuhan strain. Details on this clone: Its target is unknown.

The CDR3 is 15 residues long. V was cut by 0 bases and J by 7 bases, with 16 bases left in between. The germline V gene encodes CDR1 SGHDT and CDR2 YYEEEE. The rearrangement uses TRBV5-6 and TRBJ1-2, with D possibly matching TRBD1 (5 bases). This clonotype was sampled from a person aged 18 to 65 who received the Ad26.COV2.S COVID-19 vaccine or a placebo. The sequencing used peripheral blood, collected in a trial of Ad26.COV2.S vaccine versus placebo. CDR3 region: CASSLGVGVTGGYTF. The CDR3 DNA reads as TGTGCCAGCAGCTTGGGCGTGGGGGTGACCGGTGGCTACACCTTC. Combining the CDR3 with reference TRBV5-6 and TRBJ1-2 gives the whole variable domain DAGVTQSPTHLIKTRGQQVTLRCSPKSGHDTVSWYQQALGQGPQFIFQYYEEEERQRGNFPDRFSGHQFPNYSSELNVNALLLGDSALYLCASSLGVGVTGGYTFGSGTRLTVV.